Included here is one T cell receptor beta chain sequence, with context. This record belongs to a study of blood T cell repertoires in COVID-19. Study-level information: Italy, Spain and the United States were the sources of the convalescent and acute COVID-19 samples. T cells, B-cell-depleted T cells, or PBMCs provided the cDNA or gDNA that served as material.

Original methodology: Reference gene primer amplification yielded estimated nucleated cell counts. Sequencing was performed with immunoSEQ multiplex PCR; in TCRdb, only in-frame clones are kept and a portion is missing. V, J and clone size reflect that table, while D and trimming were determined from the DNA. The data show 70,000 to 85,000 clones, about 86% seen once. From germline, CDR1 is SGHRS and CDR2 YFSETQ. This CDR3 comprises 17 residues. V dropped 3 bases and J dropped 0 bases, with 16 bases sitting between them. The sequenced sample was peripheral blood. This sequence joins TRBV5-1 and TRBJ2-1; TRBD1 is a possible D gene (6 bases). This TCR was sampled from a woman of 80 years or more in a cohort sampled during active or convalescent COVID-19. The CDR3 here is CASSSQPQGSSYNEQFF. As DNA, the CDR3 is TGCGCCAGCAGCTCCCAACCACAGGGAAGCTCCTACAATGAGCAGTTCTTC.